Following are 7 T cell receptor beta chains from one sample sequenced in a study of blood T cell repertoires in COVID-19. Sequencing was performed with immunoSEQ multiplex PCR; in TCRdb, only in-frame clones are kept and a portion is missing. This table has about 180,000 clones, about 85% appearing once. Sequencing was performed on peripheral blood. These receptor sequences come from a woman in her 30s with active or convalescent COVID-19.

The gene calls are TRBV2 and TRBJ1-1; 10 bases map to TRBD1. Unmatched junction bases numbered 6, after V lost 7 bases and J lost 4 bases. This CDR3 has 14 residues. Germline loops: CDR1 SNHLY, CDR2 FYNNEI. CDR3 in DNA: TGTGCCAGCATGCGGGACAGGGGTAGCACTGAAGCTTTCTTT. It codes for CASMRDRGSTEAFF.

The chain recombines TRBV20-1 with TRBJ2-7, with TRBD2 matching over 8 bases. CDR3 size: 13 residues. Germline CDR1 and CDR2: DFQATT and SNEGSKA (reference sequence). V was pared by 3 bases and J by 3 bases, with 4 bases of the junction left unmatched. The CDR3 DNA follows: TGCAGTGCTAGTATCCGGGAGGGCTACGAGCAGTACTTC. Translating it yields CSASIREGYEQYF.

This chain connects TRBV9 to TRBJ2-2; D may be TRBD2 (5 bases). Germline V gene data show CDR1 as SGDLS and CDR2 as YYNGEE. Trimming removed 1 base at V and 2 bases at J, with 6 bases between. The CDR3 sequence is 14 residues long. CDR3 coding DNA: TGTGCCAGCAGCGTACCTAGCAACACCGGGGAGCTGTTTTTT. Translated: CASSVPSNTGELFF.

The chain uses TRBV15 and TRBJ1-2, with D maybe TRBD1 (5 bases). Trimming took off 0 bases at V and 3 bases at J, with 11 bases between the two ends. Germline CDR1 LNHNV, CDR2 YYDKDF (reference sequence). This CDR3 is built from 15 residues. The CDR3 here is CATSRDRERHYGYTF. For the CDR3, the DNA is TGTGCCACCAGCAGAGACAGGGAACGTCACTATGGCTACACCTTC. Based on the CDR3 plus reference TRBV15 and TRBJ1-2, the full variable domain is DAMVIQNPRYQVTQFGKPVTLSCSQTLNHNVMYWYQQKSSQAPKLLFHYYDKDFNNEADTPDNFQSRRPNTSFCFLDIRSPGLGDTAMYLCATSRDRERHYGYTFGSGTRLTVV.

This clone was seen a few times. V and J are TRBV10-3 and TRBJ1-2; TRBD1 agrees at 7 bases. V was clipped by 4 bases and J by 8 bases; unmatched bases: 7. The CDR3 has 13 residues. Germline V gene data show CDR1 as ENHRY and CDR2 as SYGVKD. The CDR3 here is CAISVTGDRGYTF. CDR3 DNA sequence: TGTGCCATCAGTGTTACAGGGGACCGGGGCTACACCTTC.

CDR3 sequence: CSAQGQGNGYTF. For the CDR3, the DNA is TGCAGCGCCCAGGGACAGGGTAATGGCTACACCTTC. The chain couples TRBV29-1 to TRBJ1-2; 9 positions agree with TRBD1. The germline CDR1 and CDR2 sequences are SQVTM and ANQGSEA. The J segment lost 6 bases and the V segment lost 7 bases, leaving 6 bases of the junction unmatched. CDR3 length equals 12 residues.

The V gene is TRBV12-3 or TRBV12-4, the J gene TRBJ2-1; no clear D gene. V was clipped by 2 bases and J by 9 bases, with 5 bases between them. This CDR3 is built from 11 residues. The CDR3 coding sequence is TGTGCCAGCAGTTTAAGGAGTGAGCAGTTCTTC. It translates to CASSLRSEQFF.